This T cell receptor (beta chain) was recovered during a study of beta chain features in type 1 diabetes. General study results and limits: A potential influence of HLA type upon TCRB rearrangement remained unresolved herein. Fewer junction insertions and more nucleotide deletions appeared in type 1 diabetes patients. Shorter TCRB CDR3s, moderately but significantly so, marked every one of the four CD4+ subsets in Type 1 diabetes patients.

A note on this clone: Its antigen is currently unknown.

Expressed TCRB transcripts were sequenced, since all the RNA that had been isolated was reverse transcribed. The assay was immunoSEQ multiplex PCR, and TCRdb's table has in-frame clones only and misses some. The table lists about 250,000 clones, roughly 11% of them singletons. The CDR3 is 11 amino acids. Trimming took 5 bases from V and 9 from J; bases not matched to a gene: 6. The germline gives CDR1 GTSNPN, CDR2 SVGIG (reference sequence). Each of the sorted populations had a purity greater than 95%. This clonotype originated in a man under 40 with type 1 diabetes. The chain has TRBV30 and TRBJ1-2; 7 nucleotides agree with TRBD1. Material: naive CD4+ T cells from blood. As DNA, the CDR3 is TGTGCCTGGGCCAGGGGGAATAGCTACACCTTC. As protein: CAWARGNSYTF.